Listed below are T cell receptor beta chains from one sample, sequenced in a study of high-grade serous ovarian cancer treatment subgroups. Assay: immunoSEQ multiplex PCR; the TCRdb copy retains only in-frame clones and omits some. The repertoire holds around 8,000 clones, less than 70% seen once, with 4.5% to 7.5% in the top ten. Material for sequencing was tumor tissue. These TCRs come from a human donor with high-grade serous ovarian cancer. Each CDR3 is given with its conserved first and last residue. The order of the fields is V gene, J gene, CDR3 protein.

>TRBV7-9|TRBJ2-1
CASSLSWTSGGNEQFF
>TRBV28|TRBJ1-2
CASSPGSLYGYTF
>TRBV2|TRBJ2-2
CASSYANTGELFF
>TRBV5-6|TRBJ1-4
CASSLNLGPNEKLFF
>TRBV4-2|TRBJ2-2
CASSQEGLASINTGELFF
>TRBV10-3|TRBJ2-3
CAISGGTDTQYF
>TRBV10-3|-
CAISAPGQPYEQYF
>TRBV7-2|TRBJ2-1
CASSSGLAANEQFF
>TRBV9|TRBJ1-5
CASSSGGPNSNQPQHF
>TRBV10-3|TRBJ2-3
CAISEQGTTDTQYF
>TRBV5-5|TRBJ1-4
CASSAKGGKLFF
>TRBV6-6|TRBJ2-2
CASSQDLGTTGELFF
>TRBV10-3|TRBJ1-1
CAISESQSTEAFF
>TRBV7-3|TRBJ2-7
CASSLGASSVYEQYF
>TRBV9|TRBJ2-2
CASSAPSLNTGELFF
>TRBV9|TRBJ2-1
CASSVGFGTSGIWDEQFF
>TRBV30|TRBJ2-2
CAWSARPTGELFF
>TRBV28|TRBJ2-5
CASSRGQSQETQYF
>TRBV7-9|TRBJ1-6
CASSSGQGDSPLHF
>TRBV19|TRBJ2-3
CASSPGTASTDTQYF
>TRBV11-2|TRBJ2-5
CASSLRGQQETQYF
>TRBV18|TRBJ1-1
CASSVHRGKDEAFF
>TRBV6-6|TRBJ1-5
CASGDSNQPQHF
>TRBV13|TRBJ2-7
CASKGRETYEQYF
>TRBV7-2|TRBJ2-5
CASSRSGAGETQYF
>TRBV14|TRBJ2-7
CASSLQTGRYEQYF
>TRBV7-6|TRBJ2-3
CASSLRGITTDTQYF
>TRBV4-3|TRBJ1-1
CASSQEWFGRTGGPTEAFF
>TRBV18|TRBJ1-5
CASSPQRTGGGSNQPQHF
>TRBV30|TRBJ1-2
CAWSVLEEGGGYTF
>TRBV28|TRBJ1-5
CASSLGWGNGQPQHF
>TRBV21-1|TRBJ2-7
CASSKALRTYEQYF
>TRBV25-1|TRBJ2-5
CASSVSETQYF
>TRBV27|TRBJ2-5
CASSSGGTQYF
>TRBV7-8|TRBJ2-1
CASSLALVANEQFF
>TRBV6-1|TRBJ2-1
CASSEDSNSYNEQFF
>TRBV15|TRBJ2-2
CATSRGTGWAGELFF
>TRBV7-9|TRBJ2-2
CASSRTRLAENTGELFF
>TRBV6-1|TRBJ2-5
CASGEETQYF
>TRBV2|TRBJ2-5
CASRENRDQETQYF
>TRBV18|TRBJ2-2
CASSPRPRIPGQAYTGELFF
>TRBV28|TRBJ1-1
CASSFDRRGLAFF
>TRBV5-1|TRBJ2-7
CASSLMLGQDTLEYF
>TRBV15|TRBJ2-1
CATSRGGSYNEQFF
>TRBV9|TRBJ2-1
CASSVGGGSYNEQFF
>TRBV9|TRBJ2-3
CASSGTSGRDTQYF
>TRBV7-9|TRBJ2-1
CASSVYGYNEQFF
>TRBV21-1|TRBJ1-2
CASSKGRPYGGYTF
>TRBV29-1|TRBJ2-1
CSFDRGVNEQFF
>TRBV7-5|TRBJ2-7
CVRSCVGPTYEQYF
>TRBV7-9|TRBJ2-7
CASSLVRDLTYEQYF
>TRBV6-6|TRBJ2-4
CASSYGDPWDIQYF
>TRBV7-8|TRBJ2-1
CASSLGGGRGEQFF
>TRBV11-3|TRBJ2-3
CASSLDSGPATDTQYF
>TRBV2|TRBJ2-7
CASRETTGRYEQYF
>TRBV19|TRBJ1-1
CASSSGSEAFF
>TRBV7-9|TRBJ1-1
CASSLAGNTEAFF